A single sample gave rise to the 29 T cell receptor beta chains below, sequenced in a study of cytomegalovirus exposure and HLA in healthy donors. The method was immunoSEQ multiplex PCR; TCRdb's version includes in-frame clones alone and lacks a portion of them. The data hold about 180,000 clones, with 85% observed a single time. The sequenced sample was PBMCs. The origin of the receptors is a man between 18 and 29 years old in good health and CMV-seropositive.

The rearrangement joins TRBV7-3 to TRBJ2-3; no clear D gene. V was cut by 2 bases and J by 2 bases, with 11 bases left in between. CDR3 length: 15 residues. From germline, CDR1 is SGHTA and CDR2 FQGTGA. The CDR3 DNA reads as TGTGCCAGCAGCTTAGGCTTCAGATCCACAGATACGCAGTATTTT. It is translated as CASSLGFRSTDTQYF.

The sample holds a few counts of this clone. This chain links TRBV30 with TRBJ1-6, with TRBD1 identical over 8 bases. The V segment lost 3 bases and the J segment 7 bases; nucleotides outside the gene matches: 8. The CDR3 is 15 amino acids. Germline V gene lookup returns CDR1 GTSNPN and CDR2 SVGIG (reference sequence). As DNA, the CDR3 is TGTGCCTGGAGAACGGACAGGGCCAGGAATTCACCCCTCCACTTT. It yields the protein CAWRTDRARNSPLHF.

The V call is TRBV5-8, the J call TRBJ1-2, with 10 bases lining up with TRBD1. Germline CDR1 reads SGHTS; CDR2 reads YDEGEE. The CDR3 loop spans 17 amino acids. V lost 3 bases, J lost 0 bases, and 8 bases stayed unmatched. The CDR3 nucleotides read TGTGCCAGCAGCTCCGGGACAGGGGCCTTAGCTAACTATGGCTACACCTTC. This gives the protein CASSSGTGALANYGYTF.

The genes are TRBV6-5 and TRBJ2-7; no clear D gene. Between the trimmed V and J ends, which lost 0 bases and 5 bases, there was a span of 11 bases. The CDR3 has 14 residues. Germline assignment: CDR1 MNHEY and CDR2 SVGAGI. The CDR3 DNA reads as TGTGCCAGCAGTTACTCTTCTACTTTGAACGAGCAGTACTTC. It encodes CASSYSSTLNEQYF.

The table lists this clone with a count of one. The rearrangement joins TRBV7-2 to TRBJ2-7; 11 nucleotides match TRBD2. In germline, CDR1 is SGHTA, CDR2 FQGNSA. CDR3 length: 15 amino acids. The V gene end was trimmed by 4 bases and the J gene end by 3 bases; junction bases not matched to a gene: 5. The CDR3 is CASSSVAGGSYEQYF. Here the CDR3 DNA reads TGTGCCAGCAGCTCCGTAGCGGGGGGGAGCTACGAGCAGTACTTC.

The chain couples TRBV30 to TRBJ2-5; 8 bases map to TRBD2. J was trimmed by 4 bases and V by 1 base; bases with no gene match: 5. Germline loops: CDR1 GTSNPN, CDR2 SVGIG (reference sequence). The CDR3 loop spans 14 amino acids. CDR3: CAWSGGLVGETQYF. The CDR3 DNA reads TGTGCCTGGAGTGGGGGACTAGTTGGAGAGACCCAGTACTTC.

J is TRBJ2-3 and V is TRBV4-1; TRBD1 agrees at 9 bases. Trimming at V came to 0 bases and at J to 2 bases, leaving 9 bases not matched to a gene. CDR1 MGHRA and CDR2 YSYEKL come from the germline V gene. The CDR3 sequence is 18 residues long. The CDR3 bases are TGCGCCAGCAGCCAAGACACAGGGGGCACTTCCTTCACAGATACGCAGTATTTT. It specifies CASSQDTGGTSFTDTQYF.

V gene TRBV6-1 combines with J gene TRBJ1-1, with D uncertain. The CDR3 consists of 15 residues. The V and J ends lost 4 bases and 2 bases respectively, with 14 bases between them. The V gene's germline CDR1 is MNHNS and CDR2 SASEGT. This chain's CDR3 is CASSASVRRNTEAFF. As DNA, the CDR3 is TGTGCCAGCAGTGCCTCCGTTCGGAGAAACACTGAAGCTTTCTTT.

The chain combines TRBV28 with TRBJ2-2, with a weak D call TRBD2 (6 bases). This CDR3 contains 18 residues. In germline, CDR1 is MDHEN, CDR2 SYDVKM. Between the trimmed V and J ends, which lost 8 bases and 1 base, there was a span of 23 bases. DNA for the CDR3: TGTGCCAGCCTTACTATCCGGGGGACCTTATTGAACACCGGGGAGCTGTTTTTT. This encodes CASLTIRGTLLNTGELFF.

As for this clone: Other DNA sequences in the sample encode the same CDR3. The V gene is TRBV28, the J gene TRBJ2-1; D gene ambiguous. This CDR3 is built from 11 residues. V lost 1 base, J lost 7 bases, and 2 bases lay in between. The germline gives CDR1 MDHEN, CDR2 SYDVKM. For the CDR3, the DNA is TGTGCCAGCAGTTTATCAAATGAGCAGTTCTTC. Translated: CASSLSNEQFF. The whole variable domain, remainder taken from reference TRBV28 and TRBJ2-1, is DVKVTQSSRYLVKRTGEKVFLECVQDMDHENMFWYRQDPGLGLRLIYFSYDVKMKEKGDIPEGYSVSREKKERFSLILESASTNQTSMYLCASSLSNEQFFGPGTRLTVL.

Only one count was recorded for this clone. CDR3 bases: TGTGCCAGCAGTCCACTCCCCGGTGGCGAGCAGTACTTC. The encoded protein is CASSPLPGGEQYF. V gene TRBV6-5 combines with J gene TRBJ2-7, with D hard to call. The V gene's germline CDR1 is MNHEY and CDR2 SVGAGI. V gave up 5 bases and J gave up 6 bases, with 14 bases separating them. The CDR3 consists of 13 residues.

Here the CDR3 reads CASSLTSGSADTQYF. CDR3 sequence (DNA): TGCGCCAGCAGCTTGACTAGCGGGAGCGCAGATACGCAGTATTTT. This rearrangement joins TRBV5-1 to TRBJ2-3, with 11 bases aligning to TRBD2. This CDR3 has 15 amino acids. Germline-derived CDR1 and CDR2 are SGHRS and YFSETQ. Trimming at V came to 1 base and at J to 4 bases, leaving 2 bases not matched to a gene.

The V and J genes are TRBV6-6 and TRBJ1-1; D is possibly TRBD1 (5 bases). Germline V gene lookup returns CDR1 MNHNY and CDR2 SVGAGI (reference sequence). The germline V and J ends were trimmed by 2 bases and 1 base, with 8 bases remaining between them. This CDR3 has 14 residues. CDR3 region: CASSYQGTNTEAFF. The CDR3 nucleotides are TGTGCCAGCAGTTACCAGGGTACGAACACTGAAGCTTTCTTT.

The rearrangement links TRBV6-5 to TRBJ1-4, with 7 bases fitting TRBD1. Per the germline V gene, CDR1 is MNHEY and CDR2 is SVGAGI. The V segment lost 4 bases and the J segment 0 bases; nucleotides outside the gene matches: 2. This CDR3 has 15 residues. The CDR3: CASSSGTATNEKLFF. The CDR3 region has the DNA TGTGCCAGCAGTTCCGGGACAGCAACTAATGAAAAACTGTTTTTT.

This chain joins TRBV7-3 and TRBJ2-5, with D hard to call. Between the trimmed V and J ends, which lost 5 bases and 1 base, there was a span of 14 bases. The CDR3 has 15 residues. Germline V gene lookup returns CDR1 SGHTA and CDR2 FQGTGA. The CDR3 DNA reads TGTGCCAGCAGCCCGAACGGCGGCTTCCAAGAGACCCAGTACTTC. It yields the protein CASSPNGGFQETQYF.

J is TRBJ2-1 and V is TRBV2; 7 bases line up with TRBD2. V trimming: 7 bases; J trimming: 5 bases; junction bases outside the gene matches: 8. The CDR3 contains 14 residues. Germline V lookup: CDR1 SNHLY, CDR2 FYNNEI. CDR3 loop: CASTGRERNNEQFF. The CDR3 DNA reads TGTGCCAGCACGGGGCGGGAGAGGAACAATGAGCAGTTCTTC.

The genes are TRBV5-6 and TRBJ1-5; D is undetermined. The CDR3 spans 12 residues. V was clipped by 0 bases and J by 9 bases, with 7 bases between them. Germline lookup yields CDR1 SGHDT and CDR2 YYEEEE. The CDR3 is CASSLDRGPQHF. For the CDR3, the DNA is TGTGCCAGCAGCTTGGACCGGGGGCCCCAGCATTTT.

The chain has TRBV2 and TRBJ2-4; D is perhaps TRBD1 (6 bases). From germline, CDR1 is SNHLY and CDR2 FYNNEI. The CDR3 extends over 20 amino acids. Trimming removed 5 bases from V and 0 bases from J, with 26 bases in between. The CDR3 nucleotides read TGTGCCAGCAGTCGACGAAGTCCCGGGACACCTGGAGTAGCCAAAAACATTCAGTACTTC. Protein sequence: CASSRRSPGTPGVAKNIQYF.

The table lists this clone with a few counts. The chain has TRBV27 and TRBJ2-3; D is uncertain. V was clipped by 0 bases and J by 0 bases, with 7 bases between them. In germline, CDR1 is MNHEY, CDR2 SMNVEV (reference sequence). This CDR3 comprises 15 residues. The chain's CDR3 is CASSLSETSTDTQYF. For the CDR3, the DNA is TGTGCCAGCAGTTTATCGGAGACTAGCACAGATACGCAGTATTTT.

This CDR3 is CASSLISGNTIYF. In DNA, the CDR3 is TGTGCCAGCAGCCTCATCTCTGGAAACACCATATATTTT. The J gene is TRBJ1-3, the V gene TRBV14; D remains unclear. V lost 4 bases and J 0 bases, leaving 4 bases between the germline ends. CDR1 SGHDN and CDR2 FVKESK come from the germline V gene. The CDR3 covers 13 residues.

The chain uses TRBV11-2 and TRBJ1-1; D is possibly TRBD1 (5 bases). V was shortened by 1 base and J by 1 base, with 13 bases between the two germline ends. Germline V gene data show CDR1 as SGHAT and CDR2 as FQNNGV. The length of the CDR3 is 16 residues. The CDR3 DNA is TGTGCCAGCAGCTTAGGGGGTTGGGGGGAGAACACTGAAGCTTTCTTT. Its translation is CASSLGGWGENTEAFF. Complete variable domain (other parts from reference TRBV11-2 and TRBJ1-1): EAGVAQSPRYKIIEKRQSVAFWCNPISGHATLYWYQQILGQGPKLLIQFQNNGVVDDSQLPKDRFSAERLKGVDSTLKIQPAKLEDSAVYLCASSLGGWGENTEAFFGQGTRLTVV.

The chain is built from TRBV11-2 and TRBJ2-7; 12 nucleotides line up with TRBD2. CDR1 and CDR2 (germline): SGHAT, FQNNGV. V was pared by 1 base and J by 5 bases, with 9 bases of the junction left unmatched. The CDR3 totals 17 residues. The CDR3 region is CASSLVATSGGLHEQYF. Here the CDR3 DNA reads TGTGCCAGCAGCTTAGTTGCCACTAGCGGGGGGCTCCACGAGCAGTACTTC.

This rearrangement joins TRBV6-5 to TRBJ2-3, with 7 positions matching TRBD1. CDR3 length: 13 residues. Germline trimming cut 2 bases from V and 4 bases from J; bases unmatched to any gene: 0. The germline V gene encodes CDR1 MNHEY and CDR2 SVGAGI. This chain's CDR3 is CASSYTGADTQYF. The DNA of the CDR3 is TGTGCCAGCAGTTACACAGGGGCAGATACGCAGTATTTT.

CDR3 in DNA: TGTGCCAGCAGTCCTTTCCTCAATCAGCCCCAGCATTTT. It specifies CASSPFLNQPQHF. This sequence joins TRBV28 and TRBJ1-5, with D hard to call. This CDR3 comprises 13 residues. Deletions cut 5 bases from V and 3 bases from J, with 8 bases between. The germline V gene encodes CDR1 MDHEN and CDR2 SYDVKM.

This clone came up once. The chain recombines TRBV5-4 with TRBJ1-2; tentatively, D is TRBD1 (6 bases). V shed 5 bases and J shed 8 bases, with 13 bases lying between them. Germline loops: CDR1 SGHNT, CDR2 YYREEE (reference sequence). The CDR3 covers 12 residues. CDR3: CASRGSGEGYTF. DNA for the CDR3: TGTGCCAGCAGGGGATCAGGGGAGGGCTACACCTTC.

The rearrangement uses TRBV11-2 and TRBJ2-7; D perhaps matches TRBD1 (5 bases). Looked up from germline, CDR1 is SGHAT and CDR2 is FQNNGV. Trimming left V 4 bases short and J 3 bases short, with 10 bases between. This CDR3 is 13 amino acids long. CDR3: CASSSRVGYEQYF. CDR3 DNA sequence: TGTGCCAGCAGCTCCAGGGTCGGCTACGAGCAGTACTTC.

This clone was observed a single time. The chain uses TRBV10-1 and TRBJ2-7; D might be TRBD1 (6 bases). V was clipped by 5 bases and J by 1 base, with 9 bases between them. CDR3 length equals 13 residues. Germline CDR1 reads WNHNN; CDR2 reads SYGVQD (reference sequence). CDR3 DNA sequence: TGCGCCAGCAGTTTCCAGGGGTCCTACGAGCAGTACTTC. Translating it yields CASSFQGSYEQYF.

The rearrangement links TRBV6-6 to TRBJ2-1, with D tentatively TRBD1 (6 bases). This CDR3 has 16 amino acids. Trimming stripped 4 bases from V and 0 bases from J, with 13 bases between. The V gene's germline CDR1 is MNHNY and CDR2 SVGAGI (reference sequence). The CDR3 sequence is CASSWRTESSYNEQFF. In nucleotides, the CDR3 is TGTGCCAGCAGTTGGAGGACAGAGAGCTCCTACAATGAGCAGTTCTTC.

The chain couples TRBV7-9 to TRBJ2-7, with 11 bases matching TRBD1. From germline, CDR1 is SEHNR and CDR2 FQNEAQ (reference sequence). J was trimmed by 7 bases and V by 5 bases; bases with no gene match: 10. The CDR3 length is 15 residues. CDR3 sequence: CASSQTGTGGLEQYF. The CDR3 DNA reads TGTGCCAGCAGCCAGACCGGGACAGGGGGTCTTGAGCAGTACTTC.